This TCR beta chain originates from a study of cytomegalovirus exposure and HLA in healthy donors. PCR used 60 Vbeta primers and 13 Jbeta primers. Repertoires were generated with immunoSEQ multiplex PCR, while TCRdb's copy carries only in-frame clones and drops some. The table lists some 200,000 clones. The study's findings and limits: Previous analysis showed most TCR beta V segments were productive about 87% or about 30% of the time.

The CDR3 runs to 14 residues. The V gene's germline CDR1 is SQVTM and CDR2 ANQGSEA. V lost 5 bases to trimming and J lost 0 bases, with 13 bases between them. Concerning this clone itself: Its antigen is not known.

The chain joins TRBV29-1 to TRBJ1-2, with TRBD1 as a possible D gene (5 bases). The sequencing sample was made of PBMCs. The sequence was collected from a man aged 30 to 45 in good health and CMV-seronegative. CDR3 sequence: CSVLTEPANYGYTF. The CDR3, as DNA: TGCAGCGTTCTGACAGAACCAGCTAACTATGGCTACACCTTC.